This T cell receptor beta chain originates from a study of OX40 agonist ivuxolimab in advanced cancers. Background on the study: The patients' treatment was ivuxolimab, an agonistic anti-OX40 (CD134) antibody. Under the entry rules, prior anti-PD-1, anti-PD-L1 or anti-CTLA-4 therapy was allowed, and roughly 41% had some. Partial responses, seen in three patients, involved one hepatocellular carcinoma and two cutaneous melanomas.

Points on this clone: Its antigen remains unknown.

Data came from immunoSEQ multiplex PCR; TCRdb stores just in-frame clones and leaves some out. The sample records fewer than 85,000 clones, 84% being singletons. Trimming pared 5 bases from V and 6 bases from J, leaving 11 bases between. The germline gives CDR1 SGHAT, CDR2 FQNNGV. The CDR3 totals 12 residues. Findings and limits, study-wide: Dose levels from 0.1 to 3.0 mg/kg saw CD4+ and CD8+ blood T cells expand clonally by week 6.

The chain carries TRBV11-2 and TRBJ2-7; either TRBD1 or TRBD2 may fit D (5 bases each). This material consisted of CD4+ or CD8+ T cells sorted from blood, taken in a trial of the OX40 agonist ivuxolimab. The origin of this receptor is an adult with an advanced solid tumor such as melanoma, head and neck, liver or kidney cancer. CDR3 coding DNA: TGTGCCAGCAGCCTACAGGCGGGCGAGCAGTACTTC. Translated: CASSLQAGEQYF.